This T cell receptor (beta chain) was sequenced for a study of T cells after yellow fever vaccination. General study findings and limits: A small share of clonotypes appeared in both CD4 and CD8 compartments. Most clones from primary vaccination resurfaced after the booster (under 97% CD4, over 75% CD8).

This clonotype has a handful of counts. Its cognate antigen is unknown. They built TCR cDNA with 5'RACE template switching, a step that put in a universal primer site and UMIs. TCRdb processed the 5' RACE reads anew with MiXCR; each CDR3 protein has one entry. The sample consists of 610,000 or so distinct CDR3 sequences, 12% of them appearing once. V trimming: 8 bases; J trimming: 7 bases; junction bases outside the gene matches: 10. The germline CDR1 and CDR2 sequences are KGHDR and SFDVKD. The CDR3 covers 14 residues. The material sequenced was PBMCs, taken on the day of the yellow fever booster vaccination. V is TRBV24-1 and J is TRBJ2-1, with 7 positions matching TRBD2. The TCR comes from a man aged 25 to 40 who received the YFV17D yellow fever vaccine. The CDR3 coding sequence is TGTGCCACCACCCAAAGTTCCGGGGGGAATGAGCAGTTCTTC. Its translation is CATTQSSGGNEQFF.